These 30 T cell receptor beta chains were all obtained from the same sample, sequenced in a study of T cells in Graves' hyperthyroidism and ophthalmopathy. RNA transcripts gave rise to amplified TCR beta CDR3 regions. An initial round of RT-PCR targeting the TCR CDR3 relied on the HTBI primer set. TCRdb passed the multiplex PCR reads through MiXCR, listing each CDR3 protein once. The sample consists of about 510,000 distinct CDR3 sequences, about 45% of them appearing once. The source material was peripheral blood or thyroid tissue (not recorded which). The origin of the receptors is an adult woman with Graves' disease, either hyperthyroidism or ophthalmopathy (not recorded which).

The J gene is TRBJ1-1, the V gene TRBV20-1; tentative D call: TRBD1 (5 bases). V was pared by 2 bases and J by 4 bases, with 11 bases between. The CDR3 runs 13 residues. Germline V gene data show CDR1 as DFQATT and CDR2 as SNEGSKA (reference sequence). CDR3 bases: TGCAGTGCTAGAAGGGAGGGGACCACTGAAGCTTTCTTT. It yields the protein CSARREGTTEAFF.

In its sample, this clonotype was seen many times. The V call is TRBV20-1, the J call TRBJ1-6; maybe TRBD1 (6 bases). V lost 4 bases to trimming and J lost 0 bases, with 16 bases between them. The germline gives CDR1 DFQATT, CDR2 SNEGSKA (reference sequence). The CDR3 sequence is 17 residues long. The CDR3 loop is CSATNPGGPSYNSPLHF. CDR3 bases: TGCAGTGCTACAAACCCCGGGGGGCCCTCCTATAATTCACCCCTCCACTTT.

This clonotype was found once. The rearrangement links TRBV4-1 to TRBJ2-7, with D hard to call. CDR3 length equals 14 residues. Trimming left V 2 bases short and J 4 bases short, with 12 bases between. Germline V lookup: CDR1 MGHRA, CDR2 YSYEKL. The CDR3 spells CASSQRRTEYEQYF. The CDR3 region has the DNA TGCGCCAGCAGCCAACGACGGACCGAGTACGAGCAGTACTTC.

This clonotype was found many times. The CDR3 is CASSPKTNQETQYF. Here the CDR3 DNA reads TGTGCCAGCAGCCCGAAGACCAACCAAGAGACCCAGTACTTC. V and J are TRBV7-9 and TRBJ2-5; D not resolved. V lost 5 bases, J lost 0 bases, and 10 bases lay in between. Per germline, CDR1 SEHNR and CDR2 FQNEAQ (reference sequence). The CDR3 has 14 amino acids.

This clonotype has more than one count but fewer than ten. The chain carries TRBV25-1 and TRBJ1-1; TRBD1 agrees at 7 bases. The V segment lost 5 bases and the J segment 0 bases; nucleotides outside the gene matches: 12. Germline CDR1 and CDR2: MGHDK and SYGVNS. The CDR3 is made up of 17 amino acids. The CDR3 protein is CASSPQPGQLMNTEAFF. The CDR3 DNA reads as TGTGCCAGCAGTCCCCAGCCGGGACAGCTTATGAACACTGAAGCTTTCTTT.

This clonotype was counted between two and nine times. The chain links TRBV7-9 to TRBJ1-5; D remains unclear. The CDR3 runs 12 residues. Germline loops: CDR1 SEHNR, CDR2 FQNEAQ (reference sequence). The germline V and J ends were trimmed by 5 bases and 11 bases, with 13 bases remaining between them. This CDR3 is CASSPSSRTQHF. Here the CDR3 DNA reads TGTGCCAGCAGCCCCTCCAGTAGGACCCAGCATTTT.

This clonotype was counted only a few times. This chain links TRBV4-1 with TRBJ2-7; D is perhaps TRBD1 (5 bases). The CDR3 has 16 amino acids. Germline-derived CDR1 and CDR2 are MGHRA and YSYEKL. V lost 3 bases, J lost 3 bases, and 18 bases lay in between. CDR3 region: CASSQRTGNPNYEQYF. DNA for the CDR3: TGCGCCAGCAGCCAGCGTACAGGTAATCCGAACTACGAGCAGTACTTC.

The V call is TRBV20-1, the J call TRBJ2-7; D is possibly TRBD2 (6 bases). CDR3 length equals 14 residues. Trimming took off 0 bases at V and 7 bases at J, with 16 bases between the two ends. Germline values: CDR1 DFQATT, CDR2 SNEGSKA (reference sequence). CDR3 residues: CSARDRETTGEQYF. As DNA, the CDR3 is TGCAGTGCTAGAGACCGGGAGACCACCGGGGAGCAGTACTTC.

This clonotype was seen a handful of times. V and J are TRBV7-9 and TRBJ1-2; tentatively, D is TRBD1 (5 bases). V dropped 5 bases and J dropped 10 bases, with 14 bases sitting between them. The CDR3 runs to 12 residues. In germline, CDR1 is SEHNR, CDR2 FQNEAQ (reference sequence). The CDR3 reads CASSRHRTNYTF. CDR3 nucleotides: TGTGCCAGCAGCCGACACAGGACGAACTACACCTTC.

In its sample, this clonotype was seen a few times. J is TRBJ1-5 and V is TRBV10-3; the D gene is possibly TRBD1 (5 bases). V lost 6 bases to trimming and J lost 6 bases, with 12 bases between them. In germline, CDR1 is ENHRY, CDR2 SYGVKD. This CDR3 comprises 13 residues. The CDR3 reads CAISPTVRQPQHF. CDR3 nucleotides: TGTGCCATCAGCCCGACAGTACGTCAGCCCCAGCATTTT.

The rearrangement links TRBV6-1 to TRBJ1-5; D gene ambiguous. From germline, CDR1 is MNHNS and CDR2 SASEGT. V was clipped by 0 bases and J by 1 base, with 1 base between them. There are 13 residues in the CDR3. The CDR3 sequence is CASSEASNQPQHF. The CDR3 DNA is TGTGCCAGCAGTGAAGCGAGCAATCAGCCCCAGCATTTT.

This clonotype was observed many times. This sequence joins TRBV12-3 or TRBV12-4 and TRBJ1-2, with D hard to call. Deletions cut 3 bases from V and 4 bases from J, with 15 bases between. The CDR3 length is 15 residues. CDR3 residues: CASSFRQAGFYGYTF. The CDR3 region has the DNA TGTGCCAGCAGTTTCCGGCAGGCGGGATTCTATGGCTACACCTTC.

CDR3 residues: CASSYYNSPLHF. Written as DNA, the CDR3 is TGTGCCAGCAGCTATTATAATTCACCCCTCCACTTT. The rearrangement links TRBV11-2 to TRBJ1-6, with D hard to call. V lost 4 bases and J 4 bases, leaving 2 bases between the germline ends. The CDR3 has 12 residues. The V gene's germline CDR1 is SGHAT and CDR2 FQNNGV.

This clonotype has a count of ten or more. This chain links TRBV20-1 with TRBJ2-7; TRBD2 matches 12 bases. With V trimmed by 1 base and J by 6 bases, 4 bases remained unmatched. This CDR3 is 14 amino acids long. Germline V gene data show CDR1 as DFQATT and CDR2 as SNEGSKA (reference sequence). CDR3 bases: TGCAGTGCTAGAGTGACTAGCGGGAGACCCGAGCAGTACTTC. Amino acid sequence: CSARVTSGRPEQYF.

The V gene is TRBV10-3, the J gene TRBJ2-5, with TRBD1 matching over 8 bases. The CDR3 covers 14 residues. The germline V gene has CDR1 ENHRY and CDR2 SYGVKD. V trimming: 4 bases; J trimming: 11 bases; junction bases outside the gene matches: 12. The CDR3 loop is CAISADRDFQEQYF. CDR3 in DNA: TGTGCCATCAGTGCGGACAGGGACTTTCAAGAGCAGTACTTC.

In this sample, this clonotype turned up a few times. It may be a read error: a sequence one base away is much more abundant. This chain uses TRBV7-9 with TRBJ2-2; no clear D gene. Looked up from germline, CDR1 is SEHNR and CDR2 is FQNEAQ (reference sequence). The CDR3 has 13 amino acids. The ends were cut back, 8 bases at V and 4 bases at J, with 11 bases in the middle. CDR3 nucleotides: TGTGCCAGCCCTCAGACTTGCACCGGGGAGCTGTTTTTT. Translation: CASPQTCTGELFF.

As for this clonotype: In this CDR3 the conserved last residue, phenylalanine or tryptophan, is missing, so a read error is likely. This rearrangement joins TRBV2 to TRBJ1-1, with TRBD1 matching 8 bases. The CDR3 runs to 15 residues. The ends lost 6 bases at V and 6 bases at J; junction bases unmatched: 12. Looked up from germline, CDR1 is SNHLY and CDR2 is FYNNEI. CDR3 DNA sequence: TGTGCCAGCAGCTCGCTGTCCAGGGGGCTGGCTGAAGCTTTCCTT. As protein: CASSSLSRGLAEAFL.

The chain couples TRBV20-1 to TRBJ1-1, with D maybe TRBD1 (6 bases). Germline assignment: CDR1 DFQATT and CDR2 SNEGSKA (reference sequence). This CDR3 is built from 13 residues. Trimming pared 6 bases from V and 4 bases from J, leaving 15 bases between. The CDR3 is CSAITQGFTEAFF. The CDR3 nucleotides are TGCAGTGCAATTACACAGGGATTCACTGAAGCTTTCTTT.

CDR3 sequence (DNA): TGCGCCAGCAGCTTGGAGACAGATAGAAAACTGTTTTTT. Translation: CASSLETDRKLFF. The V gene is TRBV5-1, the J gene TRBJ1-4; D may be TRBD1 (5 bases). Germline CDR1 reads SGHRS; CDR2 reads YFSETQ. V lost 0 bases and J lost 10, with 10 bases in between. CDR3 length: 13 residues.

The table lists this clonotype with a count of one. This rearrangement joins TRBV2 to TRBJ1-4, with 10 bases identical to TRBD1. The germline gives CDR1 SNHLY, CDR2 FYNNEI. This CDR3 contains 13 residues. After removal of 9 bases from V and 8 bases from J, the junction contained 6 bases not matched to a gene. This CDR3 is CARRTGGKEKLFF. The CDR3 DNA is TGTGCCAGGAGGACAGGGGGGAAGGAAAAACTGTTTTTT.

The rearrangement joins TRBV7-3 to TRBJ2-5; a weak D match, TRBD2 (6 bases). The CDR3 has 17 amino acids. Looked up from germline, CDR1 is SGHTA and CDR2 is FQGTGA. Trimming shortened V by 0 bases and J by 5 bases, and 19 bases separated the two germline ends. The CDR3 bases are TGTGCCAGCAGCTTAACGGGGGGAGATCGAACCGGGGAGACCCAGTACTTC. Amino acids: CASSLTGGDRTGETQYF.

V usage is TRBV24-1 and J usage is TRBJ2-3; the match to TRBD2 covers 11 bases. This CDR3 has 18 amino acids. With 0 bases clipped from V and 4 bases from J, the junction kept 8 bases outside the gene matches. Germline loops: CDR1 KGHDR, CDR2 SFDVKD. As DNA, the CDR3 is TGTGCCACCAGTGATTTGACGACTAGCGGGAAGCGCGCAGATACGCAGTATTTT. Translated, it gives CATSDLTTSGKRADTQYF.

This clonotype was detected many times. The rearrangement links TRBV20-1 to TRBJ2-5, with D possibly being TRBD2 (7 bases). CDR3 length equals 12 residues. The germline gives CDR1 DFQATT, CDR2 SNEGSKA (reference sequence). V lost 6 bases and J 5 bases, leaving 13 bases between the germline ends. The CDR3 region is CSARTAGETQYF. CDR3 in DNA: TGCAGTGCCCGGACAGCGGGGGAGACCCAGTACTTC.

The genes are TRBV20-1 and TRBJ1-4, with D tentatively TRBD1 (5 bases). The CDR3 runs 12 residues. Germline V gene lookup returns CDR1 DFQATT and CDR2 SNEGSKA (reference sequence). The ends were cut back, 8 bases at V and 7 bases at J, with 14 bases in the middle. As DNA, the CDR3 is TGCAGTCCCGGGGCCGATAGTGAAAAACTGTTTTTT. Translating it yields CSPGADSEKLFF.

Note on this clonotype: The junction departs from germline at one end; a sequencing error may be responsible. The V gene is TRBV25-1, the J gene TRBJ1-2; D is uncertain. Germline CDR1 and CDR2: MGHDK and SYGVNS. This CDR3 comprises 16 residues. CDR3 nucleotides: TGTGCCTGCAGTGCTACCGGAAAATCTGGTAACTATGGCTACACCTTC. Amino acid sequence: CACSATGKSGNYGYTF.

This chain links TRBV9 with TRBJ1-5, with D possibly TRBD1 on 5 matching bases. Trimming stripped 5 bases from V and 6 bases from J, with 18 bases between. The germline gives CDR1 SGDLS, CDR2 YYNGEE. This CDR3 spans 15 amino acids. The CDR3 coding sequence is TGTGCCAGCAGAGGCGGGACTTCAGAACCTCAGCCCCAGCATTTT. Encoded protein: CASRGGTSEPQPQHF.

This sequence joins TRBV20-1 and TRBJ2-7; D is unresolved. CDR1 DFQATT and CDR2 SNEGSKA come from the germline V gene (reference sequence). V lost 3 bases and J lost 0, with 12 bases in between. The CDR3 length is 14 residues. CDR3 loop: CSASGGSASYEQYF. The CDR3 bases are TGCAGTGCTAGCGGCGGCTCCGCCTCCTACGAGCAGTACTTC.

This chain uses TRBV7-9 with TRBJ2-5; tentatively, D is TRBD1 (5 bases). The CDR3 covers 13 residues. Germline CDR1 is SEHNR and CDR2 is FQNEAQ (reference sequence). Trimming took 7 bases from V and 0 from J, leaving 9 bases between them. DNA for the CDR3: TGTGCCAGCACAAGCAGGGACCAAGAGACCCAGTACTTC. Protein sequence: CASTSRDQETQYF.

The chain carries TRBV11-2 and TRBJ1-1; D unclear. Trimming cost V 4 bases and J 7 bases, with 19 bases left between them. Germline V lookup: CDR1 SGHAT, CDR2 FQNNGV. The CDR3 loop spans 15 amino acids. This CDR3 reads CASSSSVRRTVEAFF. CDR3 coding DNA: TGTGCCAGCAGCTCCTCGGTCAGGAGAACAGTTGAAGCTTTCTTT.

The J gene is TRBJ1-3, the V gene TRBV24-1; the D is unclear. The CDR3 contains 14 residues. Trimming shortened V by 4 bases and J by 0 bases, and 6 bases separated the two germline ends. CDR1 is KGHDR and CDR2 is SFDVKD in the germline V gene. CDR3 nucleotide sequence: TGTGCCACCAGTGACACCCGCTCTGGAAACACCATATATTTT. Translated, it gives CATSDTRSGNTIYF.